The 10 T cell receptor beta chains below all came from one sample that was sequenced in a study of OX40 agonist ivuxolimab in advanced cancers. TCRdb's copy holds only in-frame clones and misses some; the assay was immunoSEQ multiplex PCR. The table has over 70,000 clones, about nine tenths seen once. Sequences were derived from CD4+ or CD8+ T cells sorted from blood, sampled in a trial of the OX40 agonist ivuxolimab. These receptor sequences come from an adult with an advanced solid tumor such as melanoma, head and neck, liver or kidney cancer.

The table lists this clone with a few counts. The chain is built from TRBV7-9 and TRBJ1-2; D call uncertain. This CDR3 spans 14 amino acids. Germline V lookup: CDR1 SEHNR, CDR2 FQNEAQ (reference sequence). V gave up 5 bases and J gave up 14 bases, with 24 bases separating them. CDR3 DNA sequence: TGTGCCAGCAGCCCCTATCGGGCCCCTATGTTGTTGACCTTC. The encoded protein is CASSPYRAPMLLTF.

This sequence joins TRBV6-5 and TRBJ2-7; D ambiguous. The V end was cut by 8 bases, the J end by 7 bases, with 18 bases between. Germline values: CDR1 MNHEY, CDR2 SVGAGI. The CDR3 is 13 amino acids. The CDR3 nucleotides are TGTGCCAGCGGCGTCCCCCCGACCTGGGAGCAGTACTTC. Translation gives CASGVPPTWEQYF.

The chain combines TRBV18 with TRBJ2-3, with 9 positions matching TRBD1. V lost 0 bases to trimming and J lost 4 bases; unmatched junction nucleotides: 2. Germline assignment: CDR1 KGHSH and CDR2 LQKENI. The CDR3 sequence is 15 residues long. The CDR3: CASSPPGQGADTQYF. CDR3 coding DNA: TGTGCCAGCTCACCACCGGGACAGGGAGCAGATACGCAGTATTTT.

This clone came up once. The chain has TRBV27 and TRBJ2-7, with a tentative D call TRBD2 (7 bases). CDR1 and CDR2 from the germline V gene are MNHEY and SMNVEV (reference sequence). V was trimmed by 6 bases and J by 3 bases, leaving 21 bases between them. The CDR3 has 16 residues. The CDR3 sequence: CASRGGGPPTIYEQYF. The CDR3 DNA reads as TGTGCCAGCAGAGGGGGAGGGCCCCCTACTATCTACGAGCAGTACTTC.

The genes are TRBV5-4 and TRBJ2-7, with 12 bases lining up with TRBD1. J was trimmed by 12 bases and V by 4 bases; bases with no gene match: 11. CDR1 and CDR2 from the germline V gene are SGHNT and YYREEE (reference sequence). The CDR3 totals 14 residues. CDR3 protein: CASSAPGTGGTPYF. CDR3 nucleotides: TGTGCCAGCAGCGCCCCGGGGACAGGGGGCACTCCGTACTTC.

V and J are TRBV20-1 and TRBJ2-7, with TRBD1 matching over 7 bases. The germline CDR1 and CDR2 sequences are DFQATT and SNEGSKA (reference sequence). The CDR3 sequence is 10 residues long. V was clipped by 7 bases and J by 7 bases; unmatched bases: 4. CDR3 residues: CSVGTAEQYF. The CDR3 nucleotides read TGCAGTGTAGGGACAGCGGAGCAGTACTTC.

V gene TRBV7-9 combines with J gene TRBJ2-5, with 12 positions matching TRBD2. The CDR3 consists of 14 residues. J lost 7 bases, V lost 0 bases, and 0 bases had no gene match. Germline CDR1 SEHNR, CDR2 FQNEAQ (reference sequence). For the CDR3, the DNA is TGTGCCAGCAGCTTAGCACTAGCGGGAGGGACCCAGTACTTC. Amino acids: CASSLALAGGTQYF.

This sequence joins TRBV5-1 and TRBJ1-1, with 8 bases matching TRBD1. The CDR3 spans 14 residues. V shed 2 bases and J 1 base; nucleotides not matched to a gene: 1. Germline assignment: CDR1 SGHRS and CDR2 YFSETQ. The DNA for the CDR3 is TGCGCCAGCAGCTTAACAGGGGGGAACACTGAAGCTTTCTTT. Its protein is CASSLTGGNTEAFF.

V gene TRBV7-9 combines with J gene TRBJ2-7, with 8 bases identical to TRBD1. From germline, CDR1 is SEHNR and CDR2 FQNEAQ (reference sequence). The CDR3 covers 16 residues. V shed 5 bases, J shed 6 bases, and the junction held 15 bases outside the gene matches. The CDR3 region is CASSPWDRPSSVEQYF. The DNA of the CDR3 is TGTGCCAGCAGCCCTTGGGACAGGCCCAGTTCGGTCGAGCAGTACTTC.

This clone is a singleton in its sample. The CDR3 sequence is CASSPLDRPNEKLFF. In DNA, the CDR3 is TGTGCCAGCAGCCCACTGGACAGACCTAATGAAAAACTGTTTTTT. The chain employs TRBV11-1 and TRBJ1-4, with a weak D call TRBD1 (6 bases). Trimming left V 5 bases short and J 3 bases short, with 13 bases between. This CDR3 contains 15 residues. The germline CDR1 and CDR2 sequences are SGHAT and FQDESV (reference sequence).